This is a list of T cell receptor beta chains from one sample in a study of metastatic and nonmetastatic thyroid tumors. TCRdb re-called the PCR reads with MiXCR. The sample has about 47,000 clones, about 22% seen once; the top ten hold about 3.5%. Sequencing input: blood. The source is a male donor with papillary thyroid cancer or a benign thyroid nodule (not recorded which). Some clones in this sample may be carry-over from other donors' samples. Both conserved end residues are part of each CDR3. D genes are given only for firm matches. Only some rows state a clone size, as once, few, many or a class for expanded clones.

>many|TRBJ2-5|NA|TRBV5-1
CASSFGGGETQYF
TGCGCCAGCAGCTTCGGGGGAGGCGAGACCCAGTACTTC
>few|TRBJ2-2|NA|TRBV30
CAWSVLGAFRTGELFF
TGTGCCTGGAGTGTGTTGGGGGCGTTTAGGACCGGGGAGCTGTTTTTT
>NA|TRBJ1-1|NA|TRBV20-1
CSARNPRVQTEAFF
TGCAGTGCTAGGAATCCCAGGGTTCAAACTGAAGCTTTCTTT
>many|TRBJ1-5|TRBD1|TRBV28
CASSFWGQGNNQPQHF
TGTGCCAGCAGTTTCTGGGGACAGGGTAACAATCAGCCCCAGCATTTT
>few|TRBJ1-2|NA|TRBV6-2/TRBV6-3
CASSYSGDGYTF
TGTGCCAGCAGTTACTCGGGAGATGGCTACACCTTC
>NA|TRBJ2-1|NA|TRBV7-9
CASSLTGDSSYNEQFF
TGTGCCAGCAGCTTAACAGGAGACAGCTCCTACAATGAGCAGTTCTTC
>few|TRBJ1-1|NA|TRBV5-4
CASSSGGGTPNTEAFF
TGTGCCAGCAGCTCCGGGGGGGGGACACCGAACACTGAAGCTTTCTTT
>few|TRBJ2-2|TRBD2|TRBV6-2/TRBV6-3
CASSYGLAGGPTGELFF
TGTGCCAGCAGTTACGGACTAGCGGGAGGGCCCACCGGGGAGCTGTTTTTT
>many|TRBJ2-5|TRBD2|TRBV2
CASSRTSGKETQYF
TGTGCCAGCAGCCGAACTAGCGGGAAGGAGACCCAGTACTTC
>few|TRBJ2-1|NA|TRBV6-1
CASSEGGSYNEQFF
TGTGCCAGCAGTGAAGGAGGTAGTTACAATGAGCAGTTCTTC
>NA|TRBJ2-2|TRBD1|TRBV12-3/TRBV12-4
CASSLASLWTGRSRGELFF
TGTGCCAGCAGTTTAGCCTCCCTTTGGACAGGGAGGAGTAGGGGGGAGCTGTTTTTT
>many|TRBJ1-4|NA|TRBV18
CASSPNDSPNEKLFF
TGTGCCAGCTCACCCAACGACTCCCCTAATGAAAAACTGTTTTTT
>many|TRBJ2-3|TRBD2|TRBV27
CASRFSGGTDTQYF
TGTGCCAGCAGATTTAGCGGGGGCACAGATACGCAGTATTTT
>NA|TRBJ1-5|TRBD1|TRBV18
CASSFGQGGGQPQHF
TGTGCTAGCTCTTTCGGACAGGGCGGAGGTCAGCCCCAGCATTTT
>many|TRBJ2-7|NA|TRBV3-1
CASSQAEGEQYF
TGTGCCAGCAGCCAAGCGGAGGGGGAGCAGTACTTC
>many|TRBJ2-7|TRBD2|TRBV4-1
CASSHGGTSGRAEYF
TGCGCCAGCAGCCACGGCGGGACTAGCGGGAGGGCCGAGTACTTC
>few|TRBJ2-1|TRBD2|TRBV6-5
CASSFLSGTNYNEQFF
TGTGCCAGCAGTTTTTTGAGCGGGACCAACTACAATGAGCAGTTCTTC
>few|TRBJ1-3|NA|TRBV11-2
CASSLPRGFSGNTIYF
TGTGCCAGCAGCTTGCCCCGGGGCTTCTCTGGAAACACCATATATTTT
>NA|TRBJ1-2|TRBD1|TRBV6-1
CASRPSGGGNYGYTF
TGTGCCAGCAGGCCATCAGGGGGTGGTAACTATGGCTACACCTTC
>many|TRBJ2-7|NA|TRBV11-2
CASSLDWRDEQYF
TGTGCCAGCAGCTTAGATTGGAGGGACGAGCAGTACTTC
>many|TRBJ2-3|NA|TRBV5-6
CASSLASDTDTQYF
TGTGCCAGCAGCTTAGCTAGCGACACAGATACGCAGTATTTT
>many|TRBJ2-1|NA|TRBV5-1
CASSDGVAGFGFDEQFF
TGCGCCAGCAGCGACGGGGTGGCGGGATTTGGCTTCGATGAGCAGTTCTTC
>once|TRBJ1-4|NA|TRBV19
CASSTRQNEKLFF
TGTGCCAGTAGTACCAGACAGAATGAAAAACTGTTTTTT
>NA|TRBJ1-2|NA|TRBV7-9
CASSLPGTSYGYTF
TGTGCCAGCAGCTTACCCGGGACATCCTATGGCTACACCTTC
>NA|TRBJ2-3|TRBD2|TRBV5-1
CASGTSGDYLTDTQYF
TGCGCCAGCGGGACTAGCGGGGATTATTTGACAGATACGCAGTATTTT
>many|TRBJ1-2|TRBD1|TRBV9
CASSPGQGANYGYTF
TGTGCCAGCAGCCCTGGACAGGGGGCGAACTATGGCTACACCTTC
>NA|TRBJ2-7|NA|TRBV7-3
CAISQGPRGSEQYF
TGTGCCATCAGCCAGGGGCCGCGGGGAAGCGAGCAGTACTTC
>many|TRBJ2-1|TRBD2|TRBV28
CASMVGGGPGEQFF
TGTGCCAGCATGGTTGGGGGAGGGCCTGGGGAGCAGTTCTTC
>many|TRBJ1-1|NA|TRBV3-1
CASSQDEGQTAFF
TGTGCCAGCAGCCAAGATGAGGGGCAGACGGCTTTCTTT
>NA|TRBJ2-5|NA|TRBV20-1
CSAGRDIESWGTQYF
TGCAGTGCTGGAAGAGATATTGAGTCATGGGGGACCCAGTACTTC
>many|TRBJ2-7|TRBD2|TRBV20-1
CSANPLTSGTYEQYF
TGCAGTGCCAACCCTCTGACTAGCGGAACCTACGAGCAGTACTTC
>few|TRBJ2-3|NA|TRBV19
CASAITGITDTQYF
TGTGCCAGTGCTATCACCGGGATCACAGATACGCAGTATTTT
>NA|TRBJ1-1|TRBD1|TRBV6-1
CASRGLGGAAFF
TGTGCCAGCAGGGGACTAGGGGGCGCGGCTTTCTTT
>few|TRBJ1-2|NA|TRBV7-9
CASSLVLGYGYTF
TGTGCCAGCAGCTTAGTCTTGGGCTATGGCTACACCTTC
>NA|TRBJ2-7|TRBD2|TRBV7-9
CASFGGEGASYEQYF
TGTGCCAGCTTCGGCGGGGAGGGAGCGTCCTACGAGCAGTACTTC
>NA|TRBJ2-7|TRBD1|TRBV18
CASSGTDLSYEQYF
TGTGCCAGCTCGGGGACAGACCTCTCCTACGAGCAGTACTTC
>medium-sized|TRBJ2-7|TRBD1|TRBV19
CASSGPGQGSHEQYF
TGTGCCAGCTCCGGGCCGGGACAGGGGAGCCACGAGCAGTACTTC
>few|TRBJ2-2|TRBD2|TRBV6-4
CASSEQAGAGELFF
TGTGCCAGCAGCGAACAAGCGGGAGCCGGGGAGCTGTTTTTT
>medium-sized|TRBJ2-7|TRBD2|TRBV3-1
CASSQILRGRGYEQYF
TGTGCCAGCAGCCAGATCCTCCGCGGGAGGGGGTACGAGCAGTACTTC
>few|TRBJ2-6|NA|TRBV6-1
CATRDAGANVLTF
TGTGCCACCCGGGACGCTGGGGCCAACGTCCTGACTTTC
>many|TRBJ2-1|TRBD2|TRBV20-1
CSAEREEWNEQFF
TGCAGTGCAGAGCGGGAAGAGTGGAATGAGCAGTTCTTC